This T cell receptor beta chain is drawn from a study of response to subunit inactivated influenza vaccine. Remarks on this clonotype: A much larger clonotype is one base distant, so this may be a read error.

TCRdb re-called the RT-PCR reads with MiXCR, one entry per CDR3 protein. The sample consists of about 620,000 distinct CDR3 sequences, about 11% of them appearing once. CDR1 MDHEN and CDR2 SYDVKM come from the germline V gene. With 2 bases removed from V and 10 bases from J, the gap between germline ends came to 20 bases. This CDR3 contains 16 residues. These data also formed part of another study, on T cells expressing NK-cell markers. From that study: UMIs were included in TCR beta cDNA generated by 5'RACE template switching. Beta-chain profiling covered CD3+CD56+NKG2C+, CD3+CD56+NKG2C- and CD3+CD56-NKG2C+ sorted subsets. In the group of eight sequenced donors, seven were HCMV-seropositive and one was seronegative. Roughly 1.0-7.0% of CD8+ T cells in about six donors belonged to dominant NKG2C+ clonotypes.

The rearrangement links TRBV28 to TRBJ1-4; TRBD1 might be the D (5 bases). This clonotype originated in a man aged 50 to 60 who received an inactivated influenza vaccine. The specimen comprised PBMCs from blood, sampled on the day of vaccination. CDR3 residues: CASSLAWGGGFGKLFF. CDR3 in DNA: TGTGCCAGCAGTTTAGCTTGGGGCGGGGGTTTCGGAAAACTGTTTTTT. The full variable domain, its missing parts supplied by reference TRBV28 and TRBJ1-4, is DVKVTQSSRYLVKRTGEKVFLECVQDMDHENMFWYRQDPGLGLRLIYFSYDVKMKEKGDIPEGYSVSREKKERFSLILESASTNQTSMYLCASSLAWGGGFGKLFFGSGTQLSVL.